The T cell receptor (beta chain) under discussion was sequenced for a study of cytomegalovirus exposure and HLA in healthy donors. In the study overall: There were 75 million to 95 million unique TCRs (from HLA-typed donors) in an early data release.

Worth noting for this clone: The antigen is not known.

The CDR3 length is 16 residues. V lost 1 base and J lost 7; bases outside the gene matches: 5. The germline V gene has CDR1 SGHVS and CDR2 FQNEAQ. PCR employed 60 Vbeta and 13 Jbeta primers. The method was immunoSEQ multiplex PCR; TCRdb's version includes in-frame clones alone and lacks a portion of them. The sample comprises roughly 250,000 clones, roughly 70% of which are singletons, and about 2.2% rests with the top ten. Study results and limitations: The classifier, whose performance was assessed in both the original and validation cohorts, reportedly diagnosed cytomegalovirus status with high specificity and sensitivity. Later on, an analysis found that several of the most significant clusters appeared to be linked to common viral pathogens, which included parvovirus B19.

The TCR comes from a female donor in good health and CMV-seronegative. The V gene is TRBV7-8, the J gene TRBJ2-2; TRBD2 matches 11 bases. The source material was PBMCs. The CDR3 here is CASSLGLAGGDGELFF. CDR3 sequence (DNA): TGTGCCAGCAGCTTAGGGCTAGCGGGAGGTGACGGGGAGCTGTTTTTT.